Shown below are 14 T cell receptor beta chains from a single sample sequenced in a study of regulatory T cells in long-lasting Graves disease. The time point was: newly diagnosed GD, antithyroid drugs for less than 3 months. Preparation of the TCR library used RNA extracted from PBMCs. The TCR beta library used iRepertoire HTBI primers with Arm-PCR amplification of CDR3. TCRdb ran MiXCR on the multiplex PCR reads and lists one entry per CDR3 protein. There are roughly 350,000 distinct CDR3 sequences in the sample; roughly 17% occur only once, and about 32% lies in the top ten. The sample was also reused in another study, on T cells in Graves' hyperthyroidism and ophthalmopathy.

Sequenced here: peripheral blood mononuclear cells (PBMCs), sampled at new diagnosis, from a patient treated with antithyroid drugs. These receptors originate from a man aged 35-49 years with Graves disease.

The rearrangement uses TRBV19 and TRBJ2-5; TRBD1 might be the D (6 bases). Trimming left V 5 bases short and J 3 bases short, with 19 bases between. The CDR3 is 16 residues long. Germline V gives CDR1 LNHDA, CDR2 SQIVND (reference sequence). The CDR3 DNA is TGTGCCAGTAGTTTCGATACAGGGAATGGAGAAGAGACCCAGTACTTC. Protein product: CASSFDTGNGEETQYF.

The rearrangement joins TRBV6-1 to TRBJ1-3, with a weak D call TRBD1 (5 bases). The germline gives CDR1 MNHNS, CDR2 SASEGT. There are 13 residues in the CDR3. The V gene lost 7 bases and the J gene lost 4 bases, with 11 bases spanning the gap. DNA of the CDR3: TGTGCCAGCACCGAATGGACAGGAAACACCATATATTTT. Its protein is CASTEWTGNTIYF.

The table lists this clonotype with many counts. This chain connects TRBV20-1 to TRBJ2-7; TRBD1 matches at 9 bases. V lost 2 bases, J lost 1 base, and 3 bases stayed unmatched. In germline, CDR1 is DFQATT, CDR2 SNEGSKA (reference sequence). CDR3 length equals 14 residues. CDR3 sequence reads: CSARSGTGSYEQYF. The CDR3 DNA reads TGCAGTGCTAGATCCGGGACAGGGTCCTACGAGCAGTACTTC.

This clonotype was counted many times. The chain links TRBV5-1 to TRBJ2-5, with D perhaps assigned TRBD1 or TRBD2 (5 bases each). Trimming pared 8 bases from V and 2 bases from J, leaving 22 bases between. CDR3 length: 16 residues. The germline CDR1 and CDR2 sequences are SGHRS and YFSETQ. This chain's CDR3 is CASRPSGTLGQETQYF. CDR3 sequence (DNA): TGCGCCAGTCGACCTTCCGGGACCCTTGGGCAAGAGACCCAGTACTTC.

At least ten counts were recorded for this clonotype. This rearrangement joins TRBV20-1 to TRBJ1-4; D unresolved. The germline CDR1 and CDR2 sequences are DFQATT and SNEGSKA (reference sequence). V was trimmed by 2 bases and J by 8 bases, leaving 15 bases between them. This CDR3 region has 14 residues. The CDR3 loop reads CSARSSDIGEKLFF. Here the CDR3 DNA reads TGCAGTGCTAGAAGTTCAGACATAGGGGAAAAACTGTTTTTT.

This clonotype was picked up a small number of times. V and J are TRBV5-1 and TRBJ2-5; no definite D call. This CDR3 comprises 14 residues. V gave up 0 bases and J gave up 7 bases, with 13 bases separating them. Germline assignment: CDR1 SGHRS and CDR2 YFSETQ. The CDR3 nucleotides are TGCGCCAGCAGCTTGGAGGCTCTTTCAGTGACCCAGTACTTC. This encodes CASSLEALSVTQYF.

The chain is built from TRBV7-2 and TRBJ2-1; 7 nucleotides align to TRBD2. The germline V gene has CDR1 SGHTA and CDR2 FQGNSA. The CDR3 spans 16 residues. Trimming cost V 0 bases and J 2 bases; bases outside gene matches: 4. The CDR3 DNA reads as TGTGCCAGCAGCTTAGCGCCCGGACTAGCCTACAATGAGCAGTTCTTC. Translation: CASSLAPGLAYNEQFF.

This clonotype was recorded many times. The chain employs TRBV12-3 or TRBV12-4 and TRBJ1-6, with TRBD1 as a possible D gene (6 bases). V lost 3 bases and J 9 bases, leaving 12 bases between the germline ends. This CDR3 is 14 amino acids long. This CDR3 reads CASSFLGDTSPLHF. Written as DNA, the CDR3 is TGTGCCAGCAGTTTCCTAGGGGACACTTCACCCCTCCACTTT.

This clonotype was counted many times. CDR3 coding DNA: TGTGCCAGCAGTTACGGGGACAGGGTATCCAACACTGAAGCTTTCTTT. It yields the protein CASSYGDRVSNTEAFF. The chain combines TRBV6-5 with TRBJ1-1, with 9 bases identical to TRBD1. The CDR3 extends over 16 amino acids. The J segment lost 2 bases and the V segment lost 2 bases, leaving 6 bases of the junction unmatched. Germline V gene sequence: CDR1 MNHEY, CDR2 SVGAGI.

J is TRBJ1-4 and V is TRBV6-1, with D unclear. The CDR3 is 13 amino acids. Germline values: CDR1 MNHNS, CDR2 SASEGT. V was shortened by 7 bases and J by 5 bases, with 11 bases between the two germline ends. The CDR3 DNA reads TGTGCCAGCACCGGGCAGCGGAATGAAAAACTGTTTTTT. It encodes CASTGQRNEKLFF.

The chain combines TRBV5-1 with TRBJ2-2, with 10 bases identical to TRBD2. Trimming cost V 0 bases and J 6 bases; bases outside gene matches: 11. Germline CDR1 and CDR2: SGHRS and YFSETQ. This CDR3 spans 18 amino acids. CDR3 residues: CASSLEEERGGLPGELFF. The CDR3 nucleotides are TGCGCCAGCAGCTTGGAGGAGGAGCGGGGGGGCCTGCCCGGGGAGCTGTTTTTT. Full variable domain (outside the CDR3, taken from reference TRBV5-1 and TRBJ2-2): KAGVTQTPRYLIKTRGQQVTLSCSPISGHRSVSWYQQTPGQGLQFLFEYFSETQRNKGNFPGRFSGRQFSNSRSEMNVSTLELGDSALYLCASSLEEERGGLPGELFFGEGSRLTVL.

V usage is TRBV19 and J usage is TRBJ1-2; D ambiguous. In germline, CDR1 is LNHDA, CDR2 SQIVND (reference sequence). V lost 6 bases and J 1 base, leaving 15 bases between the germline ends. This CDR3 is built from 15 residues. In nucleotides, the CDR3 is TGTGCCAGTAGCCGTCTATCCTCCTATAACTATGGCTACACCTTC. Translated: CASSRLSSYNYGYTF.

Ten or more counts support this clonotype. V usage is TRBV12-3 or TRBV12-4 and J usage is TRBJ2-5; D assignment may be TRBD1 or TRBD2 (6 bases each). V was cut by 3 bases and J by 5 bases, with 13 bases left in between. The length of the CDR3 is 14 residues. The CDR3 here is CASSFRGPGETQYF. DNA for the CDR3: TGTGCCAGCAGTTTTCGGGGGCCGGGCGAGACCCAGTACTTC.

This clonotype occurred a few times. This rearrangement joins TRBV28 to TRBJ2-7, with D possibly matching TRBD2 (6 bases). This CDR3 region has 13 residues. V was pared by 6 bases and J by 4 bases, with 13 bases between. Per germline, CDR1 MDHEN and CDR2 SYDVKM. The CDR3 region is CASRRGPRYEQYF. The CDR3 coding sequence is TGTGCCAGCAGGCGGGGCCCGAGGTACGAGCAGTACTTC.